This T cell receptor beta chain was observed in a study of T cells in Graves' hyperthyroidism and ophthalmopathy. Diagnostic decisions used clinical symptoms, serum thyroxine and TRAb, thyroid ultrasound and orbital computed tomography. An approximately 10 ml volume of fresh peripheral blood provided the PBMCs. It was RNA transcripts that yielded the amplified TCR beta CDR3 regions. First-round RT-PCR of the TCR CDR3 relied on the HTBI primer set. One entry per CDR3 protein, called by TCRdb with MiXCR from the multiplex PCR reads. The data hold approximately 590,000 distinct CDR3 sequences, with roughly 14% observed a single time. The CDR3 loop spans 13 amino acids. Trimming removed 6 bases at V and 1 base at J, with 8 bases between. Germline lookup yields CDR1 MNHEY and CDR2 SMNVEV (reference sequence). This clonotype was counted ten times or more.

Sequenced input: blood. The clonotype comes from a woman younger than 45 with Graves' hyperthyroidism. The chain couples TRBV27 to TRBJ2-3, with D unresolved. CDR3 in DNA: TGTGCCAGCAGCTTTGGCGGCACAGATACGCAGTATTTT. This translates into CASSFGGTDTQYF.